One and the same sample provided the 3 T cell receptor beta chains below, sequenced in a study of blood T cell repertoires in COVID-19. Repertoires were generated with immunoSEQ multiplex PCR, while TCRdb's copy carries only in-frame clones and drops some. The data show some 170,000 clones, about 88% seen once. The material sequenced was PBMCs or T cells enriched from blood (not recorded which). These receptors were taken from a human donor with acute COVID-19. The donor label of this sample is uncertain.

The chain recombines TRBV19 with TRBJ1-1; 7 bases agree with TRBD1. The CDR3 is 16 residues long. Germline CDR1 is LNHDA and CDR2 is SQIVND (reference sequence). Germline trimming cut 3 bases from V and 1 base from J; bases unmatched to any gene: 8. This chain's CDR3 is CASSMVLQGPNTEAFF. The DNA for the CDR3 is TGTGCCAGTAGTATGGTCCTACAGGGGCCGAACACTGAAGCTTTCTTT.

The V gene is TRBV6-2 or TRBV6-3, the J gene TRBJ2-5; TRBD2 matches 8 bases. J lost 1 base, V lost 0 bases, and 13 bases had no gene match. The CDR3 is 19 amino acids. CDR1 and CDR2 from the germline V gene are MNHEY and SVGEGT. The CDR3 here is CASSYSRNGAGATQETQYF. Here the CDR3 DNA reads TGTGCCAGCAGTTACTCGAGAAACGGAGCGGGGGCGACCCAAGAGACCCAGTACTTC.

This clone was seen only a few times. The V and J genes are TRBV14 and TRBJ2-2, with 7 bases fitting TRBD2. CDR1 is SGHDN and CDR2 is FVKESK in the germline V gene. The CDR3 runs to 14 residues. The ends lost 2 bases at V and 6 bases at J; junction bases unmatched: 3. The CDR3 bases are TGTGCCAGCAGCCAACTTCGGGGGGCCGGGGAGCTGTTTTTT. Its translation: CASSQLRGAGELFF. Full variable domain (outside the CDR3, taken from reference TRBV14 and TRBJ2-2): EAGVTQFPSHSVIEKGQTVTLRCDPISGHDNLYWYRRVMGKEIKFLLHFVKESKQDESGMPNNRFLAERTGGTYSTLKVQPAELEDSGVYFCASSQLRGAGELFFGEGSRLTVL.